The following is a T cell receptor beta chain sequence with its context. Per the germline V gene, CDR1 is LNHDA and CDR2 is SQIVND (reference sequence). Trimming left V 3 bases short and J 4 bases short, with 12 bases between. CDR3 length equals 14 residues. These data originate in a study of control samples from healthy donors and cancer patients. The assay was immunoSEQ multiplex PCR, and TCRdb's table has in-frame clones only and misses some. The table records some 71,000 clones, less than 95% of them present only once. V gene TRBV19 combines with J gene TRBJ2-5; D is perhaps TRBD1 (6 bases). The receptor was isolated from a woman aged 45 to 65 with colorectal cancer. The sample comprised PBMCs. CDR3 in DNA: TGTGCCAGTAGTATGGGGACACCTCGAGAGACCCAGTACTTC. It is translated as CASSMGTPRETQYF.